Presented here are 4 T cell receptor beta chains from one specimen sequenced in a study of early T cells in non-severe SARS-CoV-2 infection. MiXCR was run by TCRdb on the 5' RACE reads, yielding one entry per CDR3 protein. The table shows more than 60,000 distinct CDR3 sequences, with about 12% occurring only once. Input material: whole blood. The source is an adult who was a healthcare worker with PCR-confirmed SARS-CoV-2 infection or an uninfected control (not recorded which).

This clonotype was picked up a small number of times. The chain employs TRBV27 and TRBJ1-4; D possibly corresponds to TRBD1 (6 bases). V lost 7 bases to trimming and J lost 1 base, with 10 bases between them. The CDR3 is 14 amino acids. Looked up from germline, CDR1 is MNHEY and CDR2 is SMNVEV (reference sequence). The CDR3 region is CASTRRGTNEKLFF. CDR3 in DNA: TGTGCCAGCACCCGCAGGGGAACTAATGAAAAACTGTTTTTT.

This clonotype was observed at least ten times. The CDR3 sequence is CAWNPGGADTQYF. The DNA of the CDR3 is TGTGCCTGGAACCCGGGGGGCGCAGATACGCAGTATTTT. The chain carries TRBV30 and TRBJ2-3; possible D gene TRBD2, 7 bases. The germline V and J ends were trimmed by 4 bases and 4 bases, with 12 bases remaining between them. The germline CDR1 and CDR2 sequences are GTSNPN and SVGIG (reference sequence). The CDR3 is made up of 13 amino acids.

This clonotype was counted ten times or more. The CDR3: CASSLVTGNEQYF. In nucleotides, the CDR3 is TGTGCCAGCAGCTTGGTTACAGGGAACGAGCAGTACTTC. V is TRBV5-5 and J is TRBJ2-7, with TRBD1 as a possible D gene (6 bases). V was trimmed by 0 bases and J by 5 bases, leaving 9 bases between them. The CDR3 is 13 amino acids. Germline-derived CDR1 and CDR2 are SGHKS and YYEKEE (reference sequence).

This clonotype was detected a few times. The V and J genes are TRBV18 and TRBJ2-1; no clear D gene. This CDR3 is 15 amino acids long. CDR1 and CDR2 (germline): KGHSH, LQKENI. Trimming took off 0 bases at V and 10 bases at J, with 16 bases between the two ends. For the CDR3, the DNA is TGTGCCAGCTCACCACCGGTACATCCCCAGAGCGAGCAGTTCTTC. Amino acids: CASSPPVHPQSEQFF.